This T cell receptor (beta chain) is from a study of neurological immune-mediated disorders. Regarding the study as a whole: The study found no CDR3 amino acid sequences shared by expanded clones across subjects, suggesting private repertoires in all groups.

This clonotype was seen many times. Its specificity is not known. For the unsorted libraries, 2 million PBMCs stored at -80 C served as input. It was by 5'RACE with 10-nucleotide random UMIs that the cDNA was made. Sequencing runs each generated in excess of 200 million TCR-beta sequences derived from 15-18 subjects. TCRdb called the 5' RACE reads again in MiXCR, with one record for every CDR3 protein. The table lists 28,000 or so distinct CDR3 sequences, around 12% of them singletons. The sequenced sample was PBMCs. The TCR was taken from a man aged 55 to 70 in good health.

The CDR3 region has the DNA TGTGCCAGCAGCCAAGTGTGGGATTCGGACACCGGGGAGCTGTTTTTT. Its protein is CASSQVWDSDTGELFF. The chain links TRBV4-2 to TRBJ2-2; no reliable D call. V dropped 1 base and J dropped 3 bases, with 12 bases sitting between them. This CDR3 region has 16 residues. Per the germline V gene, CDR1 is LGHNA and CDR2 is YNFKEQ.